Described below is a single TCR beta chain sequence and its context. PCR involved 60 Vbeta and 13 Jbeta primers. This table comes from immunoSEQ multiplex PCR, and its TCRdb copy is limited to in-frame clones, with some not included. The sample lists around 140,000 clones; roughly 80% were seen once. This sample is part of a study of cytomegalovirus exposure and HLA in healthy donors. The sample was PBMCs. The receptor was isolated from a man aged 35-49 years in good health and CMV-seronegative.

The CDR3 DNA sequence: TGTGCCAGTAGTATAGTCACCCCTCCTGGGACAGGGTACACAGATACGCAGTATTTT. Protein sequence: CASSIVTPPGTGYTDTQYF. The rearrangement links TRBV19 to TRBJ2-3, with TRBD1 identical over 9 bases. This CDR3 has 19 residues. The junction had 13 bases not matched to a gene; V was cut back by 1 base and J by 2 bases. Germline V gene sequence: CDR1 LNHDA, CDR2 SQIVND (reference sequence).